Listed below are T cell receptor beta chains from one sample, sequenced in a study of T cells after somatic rescue of genetic block. Profiled with immunoSEQ multiplex PCR; TCRdb holds only in-frame clones, not every one. The profile shows about 14,000 clones, 65% to 85% of them singletons. Sequencing was done on a sample of peripheral blood mononuclear cells (PBMCs). All receptors come from a boy younger than 18. Each CDR3 is given with its conserved first and last residue. Fields, in order: clone size, D gene, J gene, V gene, CDR3 protein, CDR3 DNA. D genes are given only for firm matches. Clone sizes are given selectively: once, few, many, or a class where the clone is expanded.

size: NA; D: TRBD2; J: TRBJ2-5; V: TRBV7-7; CDR3: CASSFGTSGGQTQYF; DNA: TGTGCCAGCAGCTTTGGGACTAGCGGGGGCCAGACCCAGTACTTC
size: NA; D: NA; J: TRBJ2-7; V: TRBV18; CDR3: CASSPTLSYEQYF; DNA: TGTGCCAGCTCACCAACTCTCTCCTACGAGCAGTACTTC
size: NA; D: TRBD2; J: TRBJ2-3; V: TRBV27; CDR3: CASSLGLAGGGTQYF; DNA: TGTGCCAGCAGTTTAGGGCTAGCGGGAGGCGGTACGCAGTATTTT
size: NA; D: TRBD1; J: TRBJ2-7; V: TRBV19; CDR3: CASSIRTGDEQYF; DNA: TGTGCCAGTAGTATCAGGACAGGGGATGAGCAGTACTTC
size: NA; D: TRBD1; J: TRBJ2-3; V: TRBV18; CDR3: CASSPKDRGQSDTQYF; DNA: TGTGCCAGCTCACCTAAGGACAGGGGGCAGTCAGATACGCAGTATTTT
size: NA; D: TRBD2; J: TRBJ2-3; V: TRBV30; CDR3: CAWRVQAGGPGDTQYF; DNA: TGTGCCTGGAGGGTACAGGCGGGGGGGCCGGGGGATACGCAGTATTTT
size: NA; D: NA; J: TRBJ2-2; V: TRBV12-5; CDR3: CASGLVKGLVGSGELFF; DNA: TGTGCTAGTGGTTTGGTAAAGGGACTTGTTGGGTCCGGGGAGCTGTTTTTT
size: NA; D: NA; J: TRBJ2-7; V: TRBV6-5; CDR3: CASSYSRGVYEQYF; DNA: TGTGCCAGCAGTTACTCGCGGGGCGTCTACGAGCAGTACTTC
size: NA; D: NA; J: TRBJ2-2; V: TRBV5-1; CDR3: CASSLGLAGELFF; DNA: TGCGCCAGCAGCCTGGGACTGGCCGGGGAGCTGTTTTTT
size: NA; D: TRBD2; J: TRBJ2-1; V: TRBV28; CDR3: CASSWTSGSWNNEQFF; DNA: TGTGCCAGCAGTTGGACTAGCGGGAGTTGGAACAATGAGCAGTTCTTC
size: NA; D: TRBD1; J: TRBJ2-5; V: TRBV5-1; CDR3: CASSALTGGRETQYF; DNA: TGCGCCAGCAGCGCCCTGACAGGGGGCAGGGAGACCCAGTACTTC
size: NA; D: NA; J: TRBJ2-7; V: TRBV15; CDR3: CATSSGTPTYEQYF; DNA: TGTGCCACCAGCAGCGGGACACCAACCTACGAGCAGTACTTC
size: NA; D: NA; J: TRBJ2-2; V: TRBV18; CDR3: CASSSGLNTGELFF; DNA: TGTGCCAGCTCAAGCGGTTTGAACACCGGGGAGCTGTTTTTT
size: NA; D: TRBD2; J: TRBJ2-1; V: TRBV10-2; CDR3: CASRDLPGLAGYSSYNEQFF; DNA: TGCGCCAGCAGGGACCTTCCGGGACTAGCGGGTTATAGCTCCTACAATGAGCAGTTCTTC
size: NA; D: NA; J: TRBJ2-7; V: TRBV5-4; CDR3: CASSLADTPAGYEQYF; DNA: TGTGCCAGCAGCTTGGCGGATACTCCTGCAGGCTACGAGCAGTACTTC
size: NA; D: TRBD1; J: TRBJ1-1; V: TRBV19; CDR3: CASRKLDRGSEAFF; DNA: TGTGCCAGTAGGAAACTGGACAGGGGCTCTGAAGCTTTCTTT
size: few; D: TRBD2; J: TRBJ2-1; V: TRBV29-1; CDR3: CSVPGTSGSLISYNEQFF; DNA: TGCAGCGTACCAGGGACTAGCGGGAGCCTCATCTCCTACAATGAGCAGTTCTTC
size: NA; D: TRBD1; J: TRBJ1-6; V: TRBV19; CDR3: CASRTGTTYNSPLHF; DNA: TGTGCCAGCCGGACAGGGACAACCTATAATTCACCCCTCCACTTT
size: few; D: TRBD1; J: TRBJ2-3; V: TRBV6-1; CDR3: CASSDRVHRGREDTQYF; DNA: TGTGCCAGCAGTGATCGGGTCCACAGGGGGCGTGAGGATACGCAGTATTTT
size: NA; D: TRBD1; J: TRBJ2-7; V: TRBV7-2; CDR3: CASSLGTGGRYEQYF; DNA: TGTGCCAGCAGCTTAGGGACAGGGGGCAGGTACGAGCAGTACTTC
size: NA; D: NA; J: TRBJ2-3; V: TRBV5-5; CDR3: CASSKEPRVRADTQYF; DNA: TGTGCCAGCAGCAAGGAGCCCAGGGTGAGGGCAGATACGCAGTATTTT
size: NA; D: NA; J: TRBJ2-5; V: TRBV2; CDR3: CASSLGHLQETQYF; DNA: TGTGCCAGCAGCCTCGGACATCTCCAAGAGACCCAGTACTTC
size: NA; D: NA; J: TRBJ2-7; V: TRBV5-1; CDR3: CASSLVTGGLYEQYF; DNA: TGCGCCAGCAGCTTAGTCACAGGTGGACTTTACGAGCAGTACTTC
size: once; D: NA; J: TRBJ2-7; V: TRBV25-1; CDR3: CASRYYEQYF; DNA: TGTGCCAGCCGGTACTACGAGCAGTACTTC
size: NA; D: NA; J: TRBJ1-1; V: TRBV15; CDR3: CATSRDWYRNTEAFF; DNA: TGTGCCACCAGCAGAGATTGGTACAGGAACACTGAAGCTTTCTTT
size: NA; D: NA; J: TRBJ2-4; V: TRBV27; CDR3: CASRGIKNIQYF; DNA: TGTGCCAGTAGGGGGATCAAAAACATTCAGTACTTC
size: few; D: TRBD1; J: TRBJ2-5; V: TRBV30; CDR3: CAWRGTGHIQETQYF; DNA: TGTGCCTGGAGGGGGACAGGGCATATCCAAGAGACCCAGTACTTC
size: NA; D: NA; J: TRBJ2-5; V: TRBV25-1; CDR3: CASSEYHPLKETQYF; DNA: TGTGCCAGCAGTGAATATCACCCCCTAAAAGAGACCCAGTACTTC
size: once; D: TRBD1; J: TRBJ1-1; V: TRBV10-3; CDR3: CAISSGQGLSTEAFF; DNA: TGTGCCATCAGTAGCGGACAGGGGCTGAGCACTGAAGCTTTCTTT
size: large; D: TRBD1; J: TRBJ2-7; V: TRBV7-8; CDR3: CASSLGQGDQRISYEQYF; DNA: TGTGCCAGCAGCTTAGGACAGGGGGACCAGCGGATTTCCTACGAGCAGTACTTC
size: NA; D: TRBD2; J: TRBJ2-1; V: TRBV25-1; CDR3: CASSDNGLAGGDNEQFF; DNA: TGTGCCAGCAGTGATAACGGACTAGCGGGGGGAGACAATGAGCAGTTCTTC
size: NA; D: NA; J: TRBJ1-2; V: TRBV7-3; CDR3: CASSPTGNGYTF; DNA: TGTGCCAGCAGCCCCACAGGGAATGGCTACACCTTC
size: NA; D: TRBD1; J: TRBJ2-2; V: TRBV18; CDR3: CASSPQLGQGRTGELFF; DNA: TGTGCCAGCTCACCCCAGTTGGGACAGGGACGCACCGGGGAGCTGTTTTTT
size: NA; D: NA; J: TRBJ1-5; V: TRBV5-6; CDR3: CASSWAWASNQPQHF; DNA: TGTGCCAGCAGCTGGGCTTGGGCTAGCAATCAGCCCCAGCATTTT
size: NA; D: NA; J: TRBJ1-2; V: TRBV5-1; CDR3: CASSLDGGWASIYGYTF; DNA: TGCGCCAGCAGCTTGGATGGGGGTTGGGCCTCGATCTATGGCTACACCTTC
size: NA; D: TRBD2; J: TRBJ2-4; V: TRBV27; CDR3: CASSSRTSGRENIQYF; DNA: TGTGCCAGCAGTTCCCGGACTAGCGGGAGAGAGAACATTCAATACTTC
size: NA; D: NA; J: TRBJ1-4; V: TRBV6-1; CDR3: CASSEASKAGWNEKLFF; DNA: TGTGCCAGCAGTGAAGCTTCAAAGGCAGGGTGGAATGAAAAACTGTTTTTT
size: few; D: TRBD1; J: TRBJ2-7; V: TRBV11-3; CDR3: CASSPSTGGTYEQYF; DNA: TGTGCCAGCAGCCCATCGACAGGGGGAACCTACGAGCAGTACTTC
size: NA; D: TRBD2; J: TRBJ2-7; V: TRBV27; CDR3: CASSSYLTSGRLQYF; DNA: TGTGCCAGCAGTTCCTACCTGACTAGCGGGAGACTCCAGTACTTC
size: NA; D: NA; J: TRBJ2-7; V: TRBV18; CDR3: CASSPVTYEQYF; DNA: TGTGCCAGCTCACCAGTCACGTACGAGCAGTACTTC
size: NA; D: NA; J: TRBJ1-4; V: TRBV20-1; CDR3: CSALKEQKLFF; DNA: TGCAGTGCTCTTAAGGAGCAAAAACTGTTTTTT
size: few; D: TRBD2; J: TRBJ2-3; V: TRBV12-5; CDR3: CASCAFGLAGDTQYF; DNA: TGTGCTAGTTGCGCATTCGGACTAGCTGGTGATACGCAGTATTTT
size: NA; D: NA; J: TRBJ1-5; V: TRBV5-5; CDR3: CASSLALAKGNQPQHF; DNA: TGTGCCAGCAGCTTGGCCCTGGCGAAAGGCAATCAGCCCCAGCATTTT
size: NA; D: NA; J: TRBJ1-1; V: TRBV5-5; CDR3: CASSPKMNTEAFF; DNA: TGTGCCAGCAGCCCAAAAATGAACACTGAAGCTTTCTTT
size: few; D: NA; J: TRBJ2-7; V: TRBV5-1; CDR3: CASSLVGGQTYEQYF; DNA: TGCGCCAGCAGCTTGGTGGGGGGGCAGACCTACGAGCAGTACTTC
size: NA; D: NA; J: TRBJ2-2; V: TRBV27; CDR3: CASSSQPNTGELFF; DNA: TGTGCCAGCAGTTCCCAGCCGAACACCGGGGAGCTGTTTTTT
size: NA; D: NA; J: TRBJ2-5; V: TRBV10-3; CDR3: CAISSSGGRETQYF; DNA: NA
size: NA; D: TRBD1; J: TRBJ2-5; V: TRBV25-1; CDR3: CASSARTGASMKTQYF; DNA: TGTGCCAGCAGTGCACGGACAGGGGCGTCCATGAAGACCCAGTACTTC
size: NA; D: TRBD2; J: TRBJ2-3; V: TRBV9; CDR3: CASSPRLAGGGTDTQYF; DNA: TGTGCCAGCAGCCCGCGACTAGCGGGAGGTGGTACAGATACGCAGTATTTT
size: few; D: NA; J: TRBJ2-7; V: TRBV9; CDR3: CASSVKDDRSYEQYF; DNA: TGTGCCAGCAGCGTAAAGGATGACAGGTCCTACGAGCAGTACTTC
size: NA; D: TRBD1; J: TRBJ2-7; V: TRBV7-6; CDR3: CASSLTTGDEQYF; DNA: TGTGCCAGCAGCTTAACGACAGGGGACGAGCAGTACTTC
size: NA; D: TRBD1; J: TRBJ2-7; V: TRBV9; CDR3: CASSPGTVPSYEQYF; DNA: TGTGCCAGCAGCCCGGGGACAGTCCCATCCTACGAGCAGTACTTC
size: NA; D: NA; J: TRBJ1-1; V: TRBV7-3; CDR3: CASSLLGGGTEAFF; DNA: TGTGCCAGTTCTTTACTAGGGGGTGGGACTGAAGCTTTCTTT
size: NA; D: NA; J: TRBJ2-3; V: TRBV7-8; CDR3: CASSLGSLAYGADTQYF; DNA: TGTGCCAGCAGCTTAGGCAGTCTAGCGTACGGGGCAGATACGCAGTATTTT
size: once; D: NA; J: TRBJ1-6; V: TRBV25-1; CDR3: CASSESAGTRSPLHF; DNA: TGTGCCAGCAGTGAATCGGCCGGGACAAGATCACCCCTCCACTTT